A selection of T cell receptor beta chains follows, all from one sample in a study of T cell clones after liver transplantation. Generated by immunoSEQ multiplex PCR, the TCRdb table keeps only in-frame clones and is missing some. In the table there are 15,000 to 20,000 clones, 80% of which are singletons. Here the sequenced sample was CD8+ T cells from blood, taken 48 months after liver transplant. Receptor source: a human patient who received a liver transplant. Part of the T cell pool may stem from the graft donor. The CDR3 runs from the conserved cysteine through the conserved F or W. A D gene is named only where the DNA matches it firmly. Not all rows give a size; the values are once, few, many and, for expanded clones, a class.

TRBJ2-1 | . | TRBV6-6 | . | CASTTSIAVTPNEQFF | TGTGCCAGCACCACCTCCATAGCCGTCACCCCCAATGAGCAGTTCTTC
TRBJ2-7 | . | TRBV6-5 | . | CASTSGRGAYEQYF | TGTGCCAGCACCTCGGGTAGGGGGGCTTACGAGCAGTACTTC
TRBJ2-4 | . | TRBV9 | many | CASSETDSLAKNIQYF | TGTGCCAGCAGCGAGACGGACAGCTTAGCCAAAAACATTCAGTACTTC
TRBJ1-5 | . | TRBV28 | . | CASSLSRARNQPQHF | TGTGCCAGCAGTTTGTCCAGGGCAAGAAATCAGCCCCAGCATTTT
TRBJ1-6 | . | TRBV7-9 | . | CASSPRDYYNSPLHF | TGTGCCAGCAGCCCCAGGGATTATTATAATTCACCCCTCCACTTT
TRBJ1-1 | . | TRBV4-3 | . | CASSQDGNTEAFF | TGCGCCAGCAGCCAAGATGGGAACACTGAAGCTTTCTTT
TRBJ1-3 | . | TRBV5-1 | . | CASSEQGLGGNTIYF | TGCGCCAGCAGCGAACAGGGACTGGGAGGAAACACCATATATTTT
TRBJ2-5 | . | TRBV27 | . | CASSLSAAGVRETQYF | TGTGCCAGCAGTTTATCGGCGGCAGGGGTAAGGGAGACCCAGTACTTC
TRBJ2-7 | . | TRBV19 | . | CASVGETYEQYF | TGTGCCTCGGTGGGGGAAACCTACGAGCAGTACTTC
TRBJ2-1 | . | TRBV28 | few | CASSLVGYTRQFF | TGTGCCAGCAGTCTGGTTGGCTACACAAGGCAGTTCTTC
TRBJ2-1 | TRBD2 | TRBV4-3 | . | CASSQGFGGGAFSYNEQFF | TGCGCCAGCAGCCAAGGCTTTGGCGGGGGGGCCTTCTCCTACAATGAGCAGTTCTTC
TRBJ2-7 | . | TRBV6-5 | . | CASSRSGYEQYF | TGTGCCAGCAGTCGTAGCGGCTACGAGCAGTACTTC
TRBJ2-1 | TRBD2 | TRBV27 | . | CASSLGPFAGGVEQFF | TGTGCCAGCAGTTTGGGTCCCTTTGCGGGGGGAGTTGAGCAGTTCTTC
TRBJ2-3 | . | TRBV9 | . | CASSVGSDTQYF | TGTGCCAGCAGCGTTGGATCAGATACGCAGTATTTT
TRBJ2-7 | . | TRBV2 | . | CASTAGTELKEQYF | TGTGCCAGCACCGCAGGGACGGAGCTAAAAGAGCAGTACTTC
TRBJ2-2 | . | TRBV7-3 | . | CASSIGSTGELFF | TGTGCCAGCAGCATAGGCAGCACCGGGGAGCTGTTTTTT
TRBJ2-1 | TRBD2 | TRBV28 | . | CASSPIGGRALDEQFF | TGTGCCAGCAGCCCGATTGGCGGGAGGGCCCTTGATGAGCAGTTCTTC
TRBJ1-2 | . | TRBV5-1 | . | CASSLRFLLDGYTF | TGCGCCAGCAGCTTGAGGTTCCTGTTGGATGGCTACACCTTC
TRBJ2-7 | TRBD1 | TRBV28 | . | CASSLGQGDSYEQYF | TGTGCCAGCAGTTTAGGACAGGGAGATTCCTACGAGCAGTACTTC
TRBJ2-5 | . | TRBV6-5 | . | CASQPGGEETQYF | TGTGCCAGCCAGCCAGGGGGGGAAGAGACCCAGTACTTC
TRBJ2-7 | . | TRBV27 | . | CASSPTQGSYEQYF | TGTGCCAGCAGCCCCACACAGGGATCCTACGAGCAGTACTTC
TRBJ2-7 | TRBD1 | TRBV2 | few | CASREGQGHEQYF | TGTGCCAGCAGGGAAGGACAGGGCCACGAGCAGTACTTC
TRBJ2-7 | TRBD2 | TRBV28 | . | CASSPPSAGDYEQYF | TGTGCCAGCAGTCCACCCTCAGCGGGGGACTACGAGCAGTACTTC
TRBJ2-1 | TRBD2 | TRBV5-1 | . | CASSLAASGSYNEQFF | TGCGCCAGCAGCTTGGCCGCTAGCGGGTCTTACAATGAGCAGTTCTTC
TRBJ2-2 | . | TRBV5-4 | . | CASSPSGSDTGELFF | TGTGCCAGCAGCCCCTCAGGCTCTGACACCGGGGAGCTGTTTTTT
TRBJ1-5 | . | TRBV6-5 | . | CASSSQGGHQPQHF | TGTGCCAGCAGTTCTCAGGGAGGGCATCAGCCCCAGCATTTT
TRBJ2-7 | . | TRBV6-1 | . | CASSEDKEDEQYF | TGTGCCAGCAGTGAAGATAAGGAGGACGAGCAGTACTTC
TRBJ2-2 | . | TRBV6-6 | . | CASAVAGELFF | TGTGCCAGCGCGGTTGCCGGGGAGCTGTTTTTT